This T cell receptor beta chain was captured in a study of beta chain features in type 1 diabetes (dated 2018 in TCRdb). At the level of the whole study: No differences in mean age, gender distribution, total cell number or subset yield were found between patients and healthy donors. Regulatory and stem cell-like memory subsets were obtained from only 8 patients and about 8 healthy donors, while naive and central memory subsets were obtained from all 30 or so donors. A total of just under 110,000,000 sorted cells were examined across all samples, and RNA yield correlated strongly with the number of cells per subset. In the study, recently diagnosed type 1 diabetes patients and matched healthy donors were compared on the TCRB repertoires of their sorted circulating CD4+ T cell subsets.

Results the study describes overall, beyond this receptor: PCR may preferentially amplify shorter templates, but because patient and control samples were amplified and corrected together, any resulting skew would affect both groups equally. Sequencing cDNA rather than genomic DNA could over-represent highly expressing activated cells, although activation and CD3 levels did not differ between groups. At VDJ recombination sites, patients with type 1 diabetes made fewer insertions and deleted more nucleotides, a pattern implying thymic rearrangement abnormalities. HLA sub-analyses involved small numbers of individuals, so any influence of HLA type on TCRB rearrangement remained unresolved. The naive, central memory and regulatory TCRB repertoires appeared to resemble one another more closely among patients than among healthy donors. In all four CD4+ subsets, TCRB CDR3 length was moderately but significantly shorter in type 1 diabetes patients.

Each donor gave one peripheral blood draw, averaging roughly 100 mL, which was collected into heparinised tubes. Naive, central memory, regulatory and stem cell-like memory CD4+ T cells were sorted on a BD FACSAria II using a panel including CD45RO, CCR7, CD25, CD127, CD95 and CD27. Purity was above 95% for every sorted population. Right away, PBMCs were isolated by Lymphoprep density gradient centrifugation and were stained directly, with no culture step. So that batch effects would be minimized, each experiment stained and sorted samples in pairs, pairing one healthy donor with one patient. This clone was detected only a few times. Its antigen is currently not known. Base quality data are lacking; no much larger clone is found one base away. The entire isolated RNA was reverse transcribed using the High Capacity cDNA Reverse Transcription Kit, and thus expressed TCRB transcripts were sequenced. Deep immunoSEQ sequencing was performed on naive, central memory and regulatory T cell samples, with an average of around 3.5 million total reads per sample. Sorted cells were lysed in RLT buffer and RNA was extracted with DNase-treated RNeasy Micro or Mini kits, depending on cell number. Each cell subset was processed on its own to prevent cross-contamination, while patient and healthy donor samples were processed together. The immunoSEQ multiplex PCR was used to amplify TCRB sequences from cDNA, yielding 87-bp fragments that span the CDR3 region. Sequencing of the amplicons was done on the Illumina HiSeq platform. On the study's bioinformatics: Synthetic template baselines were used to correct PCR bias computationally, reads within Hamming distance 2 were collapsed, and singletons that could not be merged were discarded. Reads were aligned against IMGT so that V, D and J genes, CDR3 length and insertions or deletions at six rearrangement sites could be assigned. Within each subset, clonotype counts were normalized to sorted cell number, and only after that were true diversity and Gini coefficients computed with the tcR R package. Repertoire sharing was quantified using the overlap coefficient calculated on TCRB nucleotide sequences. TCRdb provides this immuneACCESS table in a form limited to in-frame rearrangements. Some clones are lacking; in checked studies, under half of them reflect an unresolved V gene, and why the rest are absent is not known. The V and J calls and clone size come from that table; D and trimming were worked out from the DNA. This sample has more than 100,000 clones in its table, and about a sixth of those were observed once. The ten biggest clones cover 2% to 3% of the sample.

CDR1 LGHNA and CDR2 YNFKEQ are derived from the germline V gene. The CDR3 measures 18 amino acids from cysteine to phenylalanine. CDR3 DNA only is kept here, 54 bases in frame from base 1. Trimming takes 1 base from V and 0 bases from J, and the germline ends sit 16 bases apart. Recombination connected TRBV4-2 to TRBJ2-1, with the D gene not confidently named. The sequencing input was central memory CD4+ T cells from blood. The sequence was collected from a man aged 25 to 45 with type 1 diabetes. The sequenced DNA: TGTGCCAGCAGCCAAGGTCCGAGTGGGGAAAGCTCCTACAATGAGCAGTTCTTC. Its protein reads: CASSQGPSGESSYNEQFF.